This passage covers 4 T cell receptor beta chains from one sample sequenced in a study of PD-L1 blockade in urothelial cancer. The time point was: peripheral blood 6 weeks after treatment start. Measured with immunoSEQ multiplex PCR; TCRdb has only the in-frame clones, and not every one. The data contain over 70,000 clones, roughly 83% of them singletons. The input for sequencing was PBMCs, taken around atezolizumab (anti-PD-L1) treatment. The receptors here all came from a man between 65 and 80 years old with urothelial cancer.

This chain connects TRBV9 to TRBJ1-1; unclear D gene. Germline-derived CDR1 and CDR2 are SGDLS and YYNGEE. V was cut by 0 bases and J by 0 bases, with 6 bases left in between. The CDR3 consists of 14 residues. The CDR3 nucleotides read TGTGCCAGCAGCGTAGCCCCCATGAACACTGAAGCTTTCTTT. It encodes CASSVAPMNTEAFF.

This chain connects TRBV19 to TRBJ2-1; 15 positions match TRBD2. The CDR3 is 18 residues long. The trim removed 3 bases at V and 5 bases at J, leaving 8 bases unmatched. The germline gives CDR1 LNHDA, CDR2 SQIVND (reference sequence). The CDR3 sequence: CASSIRTSGRARDNEQFF. The CDR3 coding sequence is TGTGCCAGTAGTATCAGGACTAGCGGGAGGGCCAGGGACAATGAGCAGTTCTTC.

This rearrangement joins TRBV11-3 to TRBJ2-5; 7 bases match TRBD2. In germline, CDR1 is SGHNT, CDR2 YENEEA. The CDR3 is 15 amino acids. Losses at the gene ends were 8 bases for V and 1 base for J; bases not matched to a gene: 10. Here the CDR3 DNA reads TGTGCCAGCCGAGGGGCTAGCGGACTCCAAGAGACCCAGTACTTC. Its protein product is CASRGASGLQETQYF.

The rearrangement uses TRBV2 and TRBJ1-4; a possible D gene is TRBD1 (6 bases). The length of the CDR3 is 14 residues. CDR1 and CDR2 from the germline V gene are SNHLY and FYNNEI. Between the trimmed V and J ends, which lost 7 bases and 4 bases, there was a span of 13 bases. The CDR3 region has the DNA TGTGCCAGCAAACAGGGCGAGATTAATGAAAAACTGTTTTTT. It translates to CASKQGEINEKLFF.